This T cell receptor (beta chain) was captured by sequencing in a study of PD-L1 blockade in urothelial cancer. Details on this clone: Antigen unknown.

Study results and limitations: More expansion of tumor-associated blood clones, seen at 3 weeks, marked durable-benefit patients.

The V end lost 4 bases, the J end lost 3 bases, and 14 bases lay between the germline ends. The length of the CDR3 is 15 residues. Looked up from germline, CDR1 is MNHNY and CDR2 is SVGAGI (reference sequence). TCRdb keeps only in-frame clones here, not all; method: immunoSEQ multiplex PCR. The profile shows 35,000 to 50,000 clones, roughly four fifths of them singletons. The specimen was PBMCs, collected around atezolizumab (anti-PD-L1) treatment. The chain recombines TRBV6-6 with TRBJ2-3; a possible D gene is TRBD2 (6 bases). This receptor was obtained from a man between 65 and 85 years old with urothelial cancer. Written as DNA, the CDR3 is TGTGCCAGCAGTTCCCTTTTAGCGGTAACAGATACGCAGTATTTT. Protein sequence: CASSSLLAVTDTQYF.